The present TCR beta chain was sequenced within a study of response to subunit inactivated influenza vaccine. Findings and caveats of the study: There was a suggestion from the authors that each seasonal influenza vaccination recruits few new T cells.

This clonotype has more than one count but fewer than ten. As yet, its antigen is unknown. MiXCR, applied by TCRdb to the RT-PCR reads, yields one record per CDR3 protein. In the table there are 530,000 or so distinct CDR3 sequences, less than 15% of which are singletons. The CDR3 sequence is 15 residues long. Germline lookup yields CDR1 SGHAT and CDR2 FQDESV (reference sequence). V lost 4 bases and J lost 5; bases outside the gene matches: 6. The specimen was PBMCs from blood, collected about 11 days after vaccination. The TCR originated in a man between 50 and 59 years old who received an inactivated influenza vaccine. V gene TRBV11-1 combines with J gene TRBJ2-7; 12 positions match TRBD2. DNA for the CDR3: TGTGCCAGCAGCTACCGACTAGCGGGAGATCACGAGCAGTACTTC. Translated, it gives CASSYRLAGDHEQYF.